These 21 T cell receptor beta chains were all obtained from the same sample, sequenced in a study of T-cell reconstitution after alpha-beta-depleted transplantation in children. Researchers prepared the TCRbeta library using unique molecular identifiers, the study reports. TCRdb re-called the PCR reads with MiXCR, one entry per CDR3 protein. The sample has around 680,000 distinct CDR3 sequences, 16% seen once. The starting material was PBMCs from the stem cell graft donor, obtained from the stem cell graft. These receptors all stem from a human donor who donated a stem cell graft to a child with acute myeloid leukemia.

This clonotype was found a few times. A read error may be the cause here, since a much bigger clone is one base away. The chain joins TRBV29-1 to TRBJ1-1; D is unresolved. CDR1 and CDR2 from the germline V gene are SQVTM and ANQGSEA. V lost 3 bases, J lost 1 base, and 3 bases lay in between. The CDR3 length is 11 residues. CDR3 residues: CSVDQNTEAFF. For the CDR3, the DNA is TGCAGCGTTGACCAGAACACTGAAGCTTTCTTT.

The chain carries TRBV2 and TRBJ2-2; D uncertain. V lost 2 bases, J lost 1 base, and 14 bases lay in between. The length of the CDR3 is 17 residues. Germline V gene data show CDR1 as SNHLY and CDR2 as FYNNEI. The CDR3 region has the DNA TGTGCCAGCAGTGAATTATCGGTCCGAGGGAACACCGGGGAGCTGTTTTTT. This gives the protein CASSELSVRGNTGELFF.

The genes are TRBV5-3 and TRBJ2-3; 10 bases agree with TRBD2. TRBV5-3 is placed among ORFs of uncertain function. This CDR3 region has 15 residues. Trimming cost V 3 bases and J 1 base; bases outside gene matches: 2. CDR3 residues: CARSSGLAGTDTQYF. Here the CDR3 DNA reads TGTGCCAGAAGCTCAGGACTAGCGGGCACAGATACGCAGTATTTT.

This clonotype showed up many times. J is TRBJ1-6 and V is TRBV24-1; D is perhaps TRBD1 (5 bases). The ends were cut back, 10 bases at V and 6 bases at J, with 21 bases in the middle. In germline, CDR1 is KGHDR, CDR2 SFDVKD. This CDR3 has 16 residues. The chain's CDR3 is CATEPSQDGTNSPLHF. The CDR3 region has the DNA TGTGCCACTGAGCCCTCACAGGACGGAACTAATTCACCCCTCCACTTT.

This clonotype was seen many times. This sequence joins TRBV7-2 and TRBJ2-2, with D tentatively TRBD1 or TRBD2 (7 bases each). CDR1 is SGHTA, CDR2 FQGNSA, per germline. The V and J ends lost 6 bases and 4 bases respectively, with 15 bases between them. The CDR3 sequence is 15 residues long. The CDR3 DNA follows: TGTGCCAGCAGTTTACGCAGGGGGGGCACCGGGGAGCTGTTTTTT. As protein: CASSLRRGGTGELFF.

The V and J genes are TRBV20-1 and TRBJ2-5; D unresolved. Germline values: CDR1 DFQATT, CDR2 SNEGSKA (reference sequence). With 2 bases removed from V and 4 bases from J, the gap between germline ends came to 8 bases. CDR3 size: 12 residues. The CDR3 DNA reads as TGCAGTGCTAGACTTAGGGCAGAGACCCAGTACTTC. It codes for CSARLRAETQYF.

The chain has TRBV7-9 and TRBJ2-5; tentatively, D is TRBD1 (5 bases). Germline CDR1 reads SEHNR; CDR2 reads FQNEAQ (reference sequence). With 5 bases removed from V and 2 bases from J, the gap between germline ends came to 12 bases. The CDR3 contains 14 residues. The DNA of the CDR3 is TGTGCCAGCAGCCCCGATGCAGGGCAAGAGACCCAGTACTTC. Translating it yields CASSPDAGQETQYF.

The table lists this clonotype with a few counts. The CDR3 region has the DNA TGCGCCAGCAGCTTCGGGACTAGCGGGGTATACAATGAGCAGTTCTTC. Amino acid sequence: CASSFGTSGVYNEQFF. V is TRBV5-1 and J is TRBJ2-1; TRBD2 matches at 13 bases. V shed 2 bases, J shed 4 bases, and the junction held 3 bases outside the gene matches. The CDR3 spans 16 residues. From germline, CDR1 is SGHRS and CDR2 YFSETQ.

This clonotype was observed a handful of times. The J gene is TRBJ2-6, the V gene TRBV20-1, with 7 bases fitting TRBD1. V lost 3 bases, J lost 0 bases, and 5 bases stayed unmatched. The CDR3 totals 16 residues. Germline V gene data show CDR1 as DFQATT and CDR2 as SNEGSKA (reference sequence). CDR3 loop: CSARGNRGSGANVLTF. CDR3 coding DNA: TGCAGTGCTAGGGGCAACAGGGGCTCTGGGGCCAACGTCCTGACTTTC.

This clonotype has more than one count but fewer than ten. The chain employs TRBV7-2 and TRBJ1-3; D is unclear. V was clipped by 4 bases and J by 0 bases, with 13 bases between them. From germline, CDR1 is SGHTA and CDR2 FQGNSA. This CDR3 contains 16 residues. The CDR3 here is CASSSFPTVSGNTIYF. The CDR3 coding sequence is TGTGCCAGCAGCTCATTCCCGACGGTCTCTGGAAACACCATATATTTT.

The rearrangement links TRBV29-1 to TRBJ2-1, with 13 bases lining up with TRBD2. This CDR3 region has 15 residues. From germline, CDR1 is SQVTM and CDR2 ANQGSEA. J gave up 7 bases and V 7 bases, and 10 bases lay outside the gene matches. The DNA for the CDR3 is TGCAGCGCAGAAGGTGGGACTAGCGGGGCAAATGAGCAGTTCTTC. This translates into CSAEGGTSGANEQFF.

The chain joins TRBV28 to TRBJ2-7; a weak D match, TRBD1 (5 bases). The germline V gene encodes CDR1 MDHEN and CDR2 SYDVKM. V was pared by 4 bases and J by 0 bases, with 10 bases between. This CDR3 contains 14 residues. The chain's CDR3 is CASSSDIRSYEQYV. The CDR3 bases are TGTGCCAGCAGTTCGGACATACGCTCCTACGAGCAGTACGTC.

Notes on this clonotype: Being one base from a much bigger clone, this may be a read error. The chain joins TRBV20-1 to TRBJ1-2, with 11 positions matching TRBD1. CDR1 DFQATT and CDR2 SNEGSKA come from the germline V gene (reference sequence). This CDR3 region has 15 residues. After removal of 6 bases from V and 3 bases from J, the junction contained 9 bases not matched to a gene. The CDR3 sequence: CSADPGQGAYYGYTF. The CDR3 DNA is TGCAGTGCGGACCCTGGACAGGGGGCGTACTATGGCTACACCTTC.

The table lists this clonotype with many counts. CDR3 residues: CSARDRVGTYSNQPQHF. CDR3 nucleotide sequence: TGCAGTGCTAGGGACAGGGTAGGAACTTATAGCAATCAGCCCCAGCATTTT. The chain joins TRBV20-1 to TRBJ1-5; the match to TRBD1 covers 8 bases. The CDR3 loop spans 17 amino acids. Trimming took 3 bases from V and 0 from J; bases not matched to a gene: 10. In germline, CDR1 is DFQATT, CDR2 SNEGSKA (reference sequence).

The chain uses TRBV20-1 and TRBJ2-3; 8 positions match TRBD2. Germline V CDR1 and CDR2: DFQATT, SNEGSKA (reference sequence). The CDR3 has 15 residues. J was trimmed by 7 bases and V by 6 bases; bases with no gene match: 15. The CDR3 DNA reads as TGCAGTGCCCGGCCGCCAGCGGGGGTAGGGAATACGCAGTATTTT. As protein: CSARPPAGVGNTQYF.

This clonotype was found a few times. The junction shows a germline mismatch at one end, possibly a read error. The rearrangement joins TRBV5-1 to TRBJ1-3, with a possible D match to TRBD1 (5 bases). CDR1 is SGHRS and CDR2 is YFSETQ in the germline V gene. This CDR3 region has 15 residues. The CDR3 DNA follows: TGCGCCAGCAGCCCCGGGGGACCCTCTGGAAACACCATTTATTTT. Residues: CASSPGGPSGNTIYF.

This clonotype was counted ten times or more. The V call is TRBV12-3 or TRBV12-4, the J call TRBJ2-1; D remains unclear. The CDR3 has 16 amino acids. The V end lost 2 bases, the J end lost 4 bases, and 15 bases lay between the germline ends. The CDR3 protein is CASSLIVSPNYNEQFF. The CDR3 DNA reads as TGTGCCAGCAGTTTAATTGTATCACCGAATTACAATGAGCAGTTCTTC.

Ten or more counts support this clonotype. J is TRBJ2-3 and V is TRBV20-1; D may be TRBD2 (7 bases). The CDR3 sequence is 17 residues long. Trimming cost V 1 base and J 5 bases, with 22 bases left between them. Germline-derived CDR1 and CDR2 are DFQATT and SNEGSKA (reference sequence). The CDR3 DNA reads as TGCAGTGCTAGAGCCATCCCAGGGGCGGGGGTAGGAGATACGCAGTATTTT. Residues: CSARAIPGAGVGDTQYF.

Comments on this clonotype: The junction does not match germline at one end; this may be a read error. The V call is TRBV5-1, the J call TRBJ2-1; 9 positions match TRBD2. Germline CDR1 is SGHRS and CDR2 is YFSETQ. CDR3 length: 16 amino acids. The CDR3 reads CASSFGGGEPYNDQFF. CDR3 sequence (DNA): TGCGCCAGCAGCTTTGGCGGGGGGGAGCCCTACAATGACCAGTTCTTC.

Many counts were recorded for this clonotype. The CDR3: CSAAPAGTDTDTQYF. In DNA, the CDR3 is TGCAGTGCTGCCCCCGCCGGGACGGACACAGATACGCAGTATTTT. The V and J genes are TRBV20-1 and TRBJ2-3; D might be TRBD1 or TRBD2, each matching 5 bases. V was clipped by 5 bases and J by 2 bases, with 17 bases between them. Germline lookup yields CDR1 DFQATT and CDR2 SNEGSKA (reference sequence). The CDR3 is 15 residues long.

This chain links TRBV12-3 or TRBV12-4 with TRBJ2-5, with D perhaps assigned TRBD1 or TRBD2 (6 bases each). Trimming took 6 bases from V and 5 from J, leaving 16 bases between them. The CDR3 loop spans 14 amino acids. CDR3: CASSRRGDLETQYF. CDR3 nucleotides: TGTGCCAGCAGCCGAAGGGGGGACTTGGAGACCCAGTACTTC.